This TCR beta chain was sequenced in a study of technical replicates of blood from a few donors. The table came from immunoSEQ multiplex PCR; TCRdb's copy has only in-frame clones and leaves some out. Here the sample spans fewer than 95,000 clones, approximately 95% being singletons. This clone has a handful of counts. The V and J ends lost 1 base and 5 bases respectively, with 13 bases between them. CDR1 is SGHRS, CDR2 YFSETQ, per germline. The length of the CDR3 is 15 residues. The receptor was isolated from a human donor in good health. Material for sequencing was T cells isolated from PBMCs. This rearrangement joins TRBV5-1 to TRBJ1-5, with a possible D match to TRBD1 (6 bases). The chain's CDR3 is CASSLTGRMDQPQHF. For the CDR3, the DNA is TGCGCCAGCAGCTTGACAGGGCGTATGGATCAGCCCCAGCATTTT.